This TCR beta chain was recovered during a study of breast tumors, draining lymph nodes, adjacent tissues. General study findings and limits: Luminal-like breast cancer showed significantly higher tumor–nontumor repertoire similarity than basal-like. That most tumor T cells come from lymph nodes remained unproven. The data were judged consistent with most tumor T cells coming from lymph node and expanding in tumor. Tumor TCR diversity was below lymph nodes but above nontumor tissue.

This clonotype was counted ten times or more. Its antigen remains unidentified. Deletions cut 4 bases from V and 5 bases from J, with 11 bases between. This CDR3 comprises 13 residues. Germline CDR1 reads SGHAT; CDR2 reads FQNNGV. From the multiplex PCR reads, TCRdb called clonotypes with MiXCR, one entry per CDR3 protein. Of some 130,000 distinct CDR3 sequences listed, less than 20% are singletons. Samples came from axillary lymph nodes draining the breast cancer. The sequencing input was axillary lymph node tissue. This TCR came from a female donor with breast cancer. Some clones in this sample may be carry-over from other donors' samples. This chain links TRBV11-2 with TRBJ2-5; TRBD1 might be the D (5 bases). CDR3 loop: CASSSRVSETQYF. CDR3 DNA: TGTGCCAGCAGCTCCAGGGTATCGGAGACCCAGTACTTC.